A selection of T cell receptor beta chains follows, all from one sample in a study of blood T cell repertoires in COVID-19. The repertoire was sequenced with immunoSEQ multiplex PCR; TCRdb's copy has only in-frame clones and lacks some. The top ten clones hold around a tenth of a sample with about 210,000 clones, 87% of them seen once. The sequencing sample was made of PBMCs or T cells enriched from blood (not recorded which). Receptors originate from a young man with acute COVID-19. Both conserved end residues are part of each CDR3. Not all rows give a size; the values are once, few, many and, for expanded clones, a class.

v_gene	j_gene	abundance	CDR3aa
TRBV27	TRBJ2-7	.	CASSSRASTYEQYF
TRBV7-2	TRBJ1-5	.	CASSFQGSSNQPQHF
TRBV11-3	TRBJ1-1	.	CAGGIVSSGDTEAFF
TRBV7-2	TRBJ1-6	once	CASSLGAQGNSPLHF
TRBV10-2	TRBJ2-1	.	CASSEGTTRSVQFF
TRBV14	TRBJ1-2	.	CASSLGTLYGYTF
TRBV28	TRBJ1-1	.	CASGQMNTEAFF
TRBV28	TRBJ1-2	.	CASSFPSYRQGVIGGYTF
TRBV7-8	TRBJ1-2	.	CASSSAGTGMRGYTF
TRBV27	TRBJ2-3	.	CASSYPIAGGPGDTQYF
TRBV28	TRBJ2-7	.	CASSLTAGLYEQYF
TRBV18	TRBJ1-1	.	CASSPETGGMNTEAFF
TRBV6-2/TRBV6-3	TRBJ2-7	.	CASSYGDRGPSLSSYEQYF
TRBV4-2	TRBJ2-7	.	CASSQESSGSYEQYF
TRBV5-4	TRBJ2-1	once	CASSLGTSVYNEQFF
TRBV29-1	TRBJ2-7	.	CSVGDRRAYEQYF
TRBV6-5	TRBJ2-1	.	CASSRKGTEGAEQFF
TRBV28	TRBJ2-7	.	CASQQGAEEQYF